The 5 T cell receptor beta chains reported below all come from one sample, sequenced in a study of T cells in Graves' hyperthyroidism and ophthalmopathy. TCR beta CDR3 sequences were amplified from RNA transcripts. The HTBI primer set served for first-round RT-PCR of the TCR CDR3. TCRdb reanalysed the multiplex PCR reads using MiXCR and keeps one entry per CDR3 protein. Of 280,000 or so distinct CDR3 sequences listed, 25% to 30% are singletons. Sequencing was carried out using blood. The receptors come from a man between 40 and 49 years old with Graves' hyperthyroidism that later progressed to Graves' ophthalmopathy.

This clonotype occurred many times. The V gene is TRBV9, the J gene TRBJ1-1; D gene uncertain. The CDR3 has 16 amino acids. Between the trimmed V and J ends, which lost 3 bases and 1 base, there was a span of 16 bases. Looked up from germline, CDR1 is SGDLS and CDR2 is YYNGEE. CDR3 DNA sequence: TGTGCCAGCAGCGCCGTAGGTTGGGAGCCGAACACTGAAGCTTTCTTT. It yields the protein CASSAVGWEPNTEAFF.

This clonotype was seen at least ten times. V is TRBV5-1 and J is TRBJ2-7; 7 bases line up with TRBD1. V trimming: 0 bases; J trimming: 5 bases; junction bases outside the gene matches: 5. The germline V gene has CDR1 SGHRS and CDR2 YFSETQ. The CDR3 runs to 14 residues. The chain's CDR3 is CASSLVTGFDEQYF. The CDR3 nucleotides read TGCGCCAGCAGCTTGGTGACAGGGTTTGACGAGCAGTACTTC.

In its sample, this clonotype was seen many times. The V and J genes are TRBV6-1 and TRBJ2-2; 13 bases align to TRBD2. J lost 6 bases, V lost 3 bases, and 10 bases had no gene match. CDR1 and CDR2 (germline): MNHNS, SASEGT. This CDR3 has 18 residues. CDR3 sequence (DNA): TGTGCCAGCAGTGAGAGGGGGGGGACTAGCGGGACCGCCGGGGAGCTGTTTTTT. This encodes CASSERGGTSGTAGELFF.

This clonotype was seen at least ten times. The chain employs TRBV28 and TRBJ2-7, with 10 bases aligning to TRBD2. Germline values: CDR1 MDHEN, CDR2 SYDVKM. The junction had 7 bases not matched to a gene; V was cut back by 3 bases and J by 2 bases. The CDR3 is 16 residues long. Here the CDR3 reads CASSFLAGEGPYEQYF. The CDR3 DNA sequence: TGTGCCAGCAGTTTTCTAGCGGGAGAGGGCCCCTACGAGCAGTACTTC. The full variable domain, completed using reference TRBV28 and TRBJ2-7, is DVKVTQSSRYLVKRTGEKVFLECVQDMDHENMFWYRQDPGLGLRLIYFSYDVKMKEKGDIPEGYSVSREKKERFSLILESASTNQTSMYLCASSFLAGEGPYEQYFGPGTRLTVT.

This clonotype was detected ten times or more. This chain uses TRBV5-6 with TRBJ2-2; tentative D call: TRBD1 (6 bases). The germline V and J ends were trimmed by 4 bases and 5 bases, with 15 bases remaining between them. Per the germline V gene, CDR1 is SGHDT and CDR2 is YYEEEE. This CDR3 comprises 15 residues. The CDR3 is CASSRQARVTGELFF. The CDR3 DNA is TGTGCCAGCAGCCGACAGGCGAGGGTTACCGGGGAGCTGTTTTTT.